Below are 30 T cell receptor beta chains sequenced from a single sample in a study of cytomegalovirus exposure and HLA in healthy donors. This table comes from immunoSEQ multiplex PCR, and its TCRdb copy is limited to in-frame clones, with some not included. The repertoire consists of 110,000 or so clones, with 86% occurring once and the leading ten covering nearly 5%. The sequenced sample consisted of PBMCs. These receptors were collected from a man in his late teens or twenties in good health and CMV-seronegative.

V usage is TRBV2 and J usage is TRBJ2-7; TRBD1 matches 7 bases. Looked up from germline, CDR1 is SNHLY and CDR2 is FYNNEI. Unmatched junction bases numbered 5, after V lost 7 bases and J lost 2 bases. CDR3 length equals 13 residues. The CDR3, as DNA: TGTGCCAGCACCGGACAGGTTCCCTACGAGCAGTACTTC. Amino acids: CASTGQVPYEQYF.

V is TRBV6-1 and J is TRBJ2-2; D is perhaps TRBD2 (6 bases). Germline lookup yields CDR1 MNHNS and CDR2 SASEGT. The V and J ends lost 1 base and 3 bases respectively, with 15 bases between them. The CDR3 extends over 17 amino acids. This CDR3 is CASSEESWRDDTGELFF. Written as DNA, the CDR3 is TGTGCCAGCAGTGAAGAGTCGTGGCGGGATGACACCGGGGAGCTGTTTTTT.

The genes are TRBV5-1 and TRBJ2-7; tentative D call: TRBD2 (6 bases). Trimming removed 5 bases at V and 2 bases at J, with 14 bases between. Germline V gene data show CDR1 as SGHRS and CDR2 as YFSETQ. This CDR3 is 14 amino acids long. The CDR3 DNA is TGCGCCAGCAGGCCCATCCGGGAGCCCTACGAGCAGTACTTC. As protein: CASRPIREPYEQYF.

This clone was recorded only once. CDR3 DNA sequence: TGTGCCAGCAGCCCCCGCACCGGGGAGCTGTTTTTT. Its protein is CASSPRTGELFF. The V call is TRBV7-6, the J call TRBJ2-2; D is uncertain. The CDR3 length is 12 residues. The V end lost 5 bases, the J end lost 4 bases, and 5 bases lay between the germline ends. CDR1 is SGHVS and CDR2 is FNYEAQ in the germline V gene. Full variable domain (remainder filled in from reference TRBV7-6 and TRBJ2-2): GAGVSQSPRYKVTKRGQDVALRCDPISGHVSLYWYRQALGQGPEFLTYFNYEAQQDKSGLPNDRFSAERPEGSISTLTIQRTEQRDSAMYRCASSPRTGELFFGEGSRLTVL.

The chain uses TRBV6-5 and TRBJ2-7; TRBD2 aligns across 7 bases. The CDR3 covers 14 residues. Germline V gives CDR1 MNHEY, CDR2 SVGAGI. The V and J ends lost 8 bases and 4 bases, in that order; junction bases with no gene match: 11. The CDR3 sequence is CASRPGGPIYEQYF. CDR3 in DNA: TGTGCCAGCCGCCCGGGAGGACCTATATACGAGCAGTACTTC.

The V and J genes are TRBV29-1 and TRBJ1-1; D possibly corresponds to TRBD1 (5 bases). V was shortened by 7 bases and J by 5 bases, with 17 bases between the two germline ends. The CDR3 length is 13 residues. CDR1 and CDR2 from the germline V gene are SQVTM and ANQGSEA. DNA for the CDR3: TGCAGCGGCGTTAGGGGCGCAAGGACTGAAGCTTTCTTT. Encoded protein: CSGVRGARTEAFF.

This sequence joins TRBV10-3 and TRBJ2-7; 10 bases align to TRBD2. This CDR3 contains 17 residues. CDR1 is ENHRY, CDR2 SYGVKD, per germline. Trimming took 0 bases from V and 2 from J; bases not matched to a gene: 7. The CDR3 bases are TGTGCCATCAGTGAGTCGATCGGGCTAGCGGGAGCCTACGAGCAGTACTTC. Translated: CAISESIGLAGAYEQYF.

The gene calls are TRBV5-1 and TRBJ2-3; a weak D match, TRBD1 (6 bases). With 7 bases removed from V and 3 bases from J, the gap between germline ends came to 15 bases. From germline, CDR1 is SGHRS and CDR2 YFSETQ. The CDR3 runs to 14 residues. CDR3 DNA sequence: TGCGCCAGCGCCCTGGGGCAGGGGACAGATACGCAGTATTTT. This codes for CASALGQGTDTQYF.

This chain connects TRBV5-1 to TRBJ1-3; D is uncertain. Per the germline V gene, CDR1 is SGHRS and CDR2 is YFSETQ. The ends were cut back, 4 bases at V and 0 bases at J, with 17 bases in the middle. The CDR3 covers 17 residues. The CDR3 spells CASSPWSSPGSGNTIYF. CDR3 DNA: TGCGCCAGCAGCCCCTGGTCGTCGCCCGGCTCTGGAAACACCATATATTTT. Full variable domain (missing parts from reference TRBV5-1 and TRBJ1-3): KAGVTQTPRYLIKTRGQQVTLSCSPISGHRSVSWYQQTPGQGLQFLFEYFSETQRNKGNFPGRFSGRQFSNSRSEMNVSTLELGDSALYLCASSPWSSPGSGNTIYFGEGSWLTVV.

The rearrangement uses TRBV5-1 and TRBJ2-2, with D perhaps matching TRBD2 (6 bases). CDR1 SGHRS and CDR2 YFSETQ come from the germline V gene. CDR3 length equals 14 residues. V was pared by 5 bases and J by 1 base, with 9 bases between. The CDR3 DNA reads TGCGCCAGCAGGGGGACTGTGAACACCGGGGAGCTGTTTTTT. Encoded protein: CASRGTVNTGELFF.

V is TRBV4-2 and J is TRBJ1-5, with no clear D. Germline CDR1 LGHNA, CDR2 YNFKEQ. The CDR3 extends over 19 amino acids. V was clipped by 0 bases and J by 0 bases, with 18 bases between them. CDR3 nucleotide sequence: TGTGCCAGCAGCCAAGATCAAGGAGGAGGGCTAAATAGCAATCAGCCCCAGCATTTT. Its protein product is CASSQDQGGGLNSNQPQHF.

V is TRBV2 and J is TRBJ2-7; no clear D. CDR3 length: 10 residues. Per the germline V gene, CDR1 is SNHLY and CDR2 is FYNNEI. The germline V and J ends were trimmed by 8 bases and 7 bases, with 9 bases remaining between them. The CDR3 loop reads CASGSSEQYF. The CDR3 DNA is TGTGCCAGCGGTAGTTCTGAGCAGTACTTC.

The rearrangement links TRBV11-2 to TRBJ2-7; TRBD2 matches 11 bases. CDR3 length: 18 residues. CDR1 is SGHAT and CDR2 is FQNNGV in the germline V gene. The V segment lost 5 bases and the J segment 2 bases; nucleotides outside the gene matches: 14. The CDR3 DNA is TGTGCCAGCAGCCGAAGCTCCGCACCGGGACTAGCGGCCTACGAGCAGTACTTC. Its translation is CASSRSSAPGLAAYEQYF.

A few counts support this clone. The V call is TRBV10-2, the J call TRBJ2-7, with 10 bases aligning to TRBD2. CDR3 size: 18 residues. Germline CDR1 is WSHSY and CDR2 is SAAADI. The V segment lost 3 bases and the J segment 0 bases; nucleotides outside the gene matches: 11. The CDR3 bases are TGCGCCAGCAGTGATGGGATAGCGGGAGGTGCAAGCTCCTACGAGCAGTACTTC. Encoded protein: CASSDGIAGGASSYEQYF.

The CDR3 DNA sequence: TGTGCCAGCAGCTTAGAAGGGAGCGTGATCTGGCAAGATACGCAGTATTTT. Translation gives CASSLEGSVIWQDTQYF. V gene TRBV5-6 combines with J gene TRBJ2-3; a possible D gene is TRBD2 (5 bases). The CDR3 has 17 amino acids. Trimming took 2 bases from V and 5 from J, leaving 21 bases between them. The germline V gene has CDR1 SGHDT and CDR2 YYEEEE.

This rearrangement joins TRBV29-1 to TRBJ2-5; TRBD2 aligns across 8 bases. After removal of 6 bases from V and 2 bases from J, the junction contained 8 bases not matched to a gene. This CDR3 is built from 14 residues. CDR1 is SQVTM, CDR2 ANQGSEA, per germline. CDR3 coding DNA: TGCAGCGTAAACTTAGCGGGACTGCAAGAGACCCAGTACTTC. Amino acids: CSVNLAGLQETQYF. Filled out from reference TRBV29-1 and TRBJ2-5, the complete variable domain reads SAVISQKPSRDICQRGTSLTIQCQVDSQVTMMFWYRQQPGQSLTLIATANQGSEATYESGFVIDKFPISRPNLTFSTLTVSNMSPEDSSIYLCSVNLAGLQETQYFGPGTRLLVL.

The chain joins TRBV5-6 to TRBJ1-1; weak D call: TRBD1 (5 bases). Trimming cost V 4 bases and J 10 bases, with 14 bases left between them. The CDR3 runs to 12 residues. Germline loops: CDR1 SGHDT, CDR2 YYEEEE. The CDR3 is CASSRGGSSAFF. DNA of the CDR3: TGTGCCAGCAGCCGCGGGGGGTCGTCAGCTTTCTTT.

The chain is built from TRBV7-9 and TRBJ2-7, with TRBD2 matching over 11 bases. V shed 5 bases and J 5 bases; nucleotides not matched to a gene: 5. This CDR3 spans 14 amino acids. Germline CDR1 SEHNR, CDR2 FQNEAQ (reference sequence). The CDR3 reads CASSASGGPHEQYF. The CDR3 DNA is TGTGCCAGCAGCGCTAGCGGGGGGCCCCACGAGCAGTACTTC.

Details on this clone: This specimen includes other DNA sequences encoding the same CDR3. CDR3 DNA: TGTGCCAGCAGCCTACGACAGGGTTCTGGAAACACCATATATTTT. Protein product: CASSLRQGSGNTIYF. V usage is TRBV7-2 and J usage is TRBJ1-3; TRBD1 matches at 7 bases. The CDR3 is made up of 15 amino acids. After removal of 5 bases from V and 1 base from J, the junction contained 5 bases not matched to a gene. CDR1 is SGHTA, CDR2 FQGNSA, per germline.

The chain employs TRBV6-1 and TRBJ2-1, with D unresolved. Germline CDR1 reads MNHNS; CDR2 reads SASEGT. The CDR3 is 14 residues long. The V end was cut by 7 bases, the J end by 3 bases, with 13 bases between. CDR3 in DNA: TGTGCCAGCACCGAGCGAGTCGTCTACAATGAGCAGTTCTTC. Translating it yields CASTERVVYNEQFF.

The chain joins TRBV7-7 to TRBJ1-3; 10 bases map to TRBD1. The CDR3 length is 15 residues. Germline V lookup: CDR1 SSHAT, CDR2 FNYEAQ (reference sequence). The CDR3 nucleotides are TGTGCTGGTAGACAGGGGGCAGCGCTCGGAAACACCATATATTTT. Amino acid sequence: CAGRQGAALGNTIYF.

The CDR3 here is CASSLGEVELNEQFF. The CDR3 DNA follows: TGTGCCAGCAGCTTGGGGGAGGTTGAATTGAATGAGCAGTTCTTC. The chain carries TRBV5-8 and TRBJ2-1; weak D call: TRBD2 (6 bases). Trimming took 0 bases from V and 7 from J, leaving 14 bases between them. Germline values: CDR1 SGHTS, CDR2 YDEGEE. CDR3 length: 15 amino acids.

The genes are TRBV29-1 and TRBJ2-1; 10 bases align to TRBD2. V was clipped by 4 bases and J by 9 bases; unmatched bases: 9. The CDR3 sequence is 14 residues long. Germline CDR1 is SQVTM and CDR2 is ANQGSEA. The CDR3 coding sequence is TGCAGCGTTGTAAGCGGGAGGGCCCTGGGTGAGCAGTTCTTC. It is translated as CSVVSGRALGEQFF.

The chain is built from TRBV21-1 and TRBJ2-3; the table's D call of TRBD1 was not tested on the DNA. TRBV21-1 is assigned pseudogene status. The CDR3 is made up of 16 amino acids. CDR3 nucleotide sequence: TGTGCCAGCAGCAAAGCCCGGACAGGGGGAACAGATACGCAGTATTTT. Its translation: CASSKARTGGTDTQYF.

The chain is built from TRBV6-1 and TRBJ2-7, with 14 bases identical to TRBD2. Looked up from germline, CDR1 is MNHNS and CDR2 is SASEGT. The V gene end was trimmed by 7 bases and the J gene end by 7 bases; junction bases not matched to a gene: 6. This CDR3 contains 14 residues. The CDR3 sequence is CASTGLAGGGEQYF. As DNA, the CDR3 is TGTGCCAGCACTGGACTAGCGGGAGGAGGAGAGCAGTACTTC.

The chain has TRBV11-2 and TRBJ1-4, with D uncertain. This CDR3 has 15 residues. The V and J ends lost 3 bases and 0 bases respectively, with 8 bases between them. CDR1 is SGHAT, CDR2 FQNNGV, per germline. The CDR3 sequence is CASSFVPATNEKLFF. CDR3 coding DNA: TGTGCCAGCAGCTTTGTGCCGGCAACTAATGAAAAACTGTTTTTT.

The rearrangement uses TRBV6-5 and TRBJ1-4; D possibly corresponds to TRBD1 (5 bases). The ends were cut back, 0 bases at V and 7 bases at J, with 12 bases in the middle. Germline assignment: CDR1 MNHEY and CDR2 SVGAGI. CDR3 length: 15 amino acids. The CDR3 sequence: CASSYSSRVGEKLFF. CDR3 DNA sequence: TGTGCCAGCAGTTACTCGAGCAGGGTGGGTGAAAAACTGTTTTTT.

The DNA of the CDR3 is TGTGCCAGCAGTTTTAAGGGGGATGGCTACACCTTC. Its translation is CASSFKGDGYTF. V and J are TRBV6-5 and TRBJ1-2; D may be TRBD1 (6 bases). V was clipped by 4 bases and J by 6 bases, with 9 bases between them. The germline CDR1 and CDR2 sequences are MNHEY and SVGAGI. The CDR3 covers 12 residues.

The rearrangement links TRBV6-4 to TRBJ2-3; 8 bases are a match to TRBD2. The CDR3 is made up of 13 amino acids. V lost 5 bases and J lost 3; bases outside the gene matches: 1. Germline V gene data show CDR1 as MRHNA and CDR2 as SNTAGT. In DNA form, the CDR3 reads TGTGCCAGCAGTAAGCGGGAGACAGATACGCAGTATTTT. Protein product: CASSKRETDTQYF.

This CDR3 reads CASSQGGLGGEQFF. The CDR3 DNA sequence: TGCGCCAGCAGCCAAGGGGGACTAGGAGGTGAGCAGTTCTTC. The chain has TRBV4-1 and TRBJ2-1, with 8 bases lining up with TRBD2. Per germline, CDR1 MGHRA and CDR2 YSYEKL. The length of the CDR3 is 14 residues. The V gene end was trimmed by 1 base and the J gene end by 9 bases; junction bases not matched to a gene: 5.